Given below is one T cell receptor beta chain in context. Its target is unknown. Sequencing used immunoSEQ multiplex PCR; TCRdb keeps in-frame clones, though not all of them. The sample consists of some 1,000 clones, about 93% of them appearing once. The sample is drawn from a study of chemoradiotherapy in HPV16-positive cancers. Findings and caveats of the study: For HPV16-positive patients, expanding HPV-responsive T cells associated with longer recurrence-free survival.

Trimming stripped 0 bases from V and 4 bases from J, with 7 bases between. The CDR3 has 13 amino acids. CDR1 and CDR2 (germline): SGHRS, YFSETQ. The sequenced sample was tumor tissue, obtained from a patient who underwent chemoradiotherapy. The sequence was collected from a human donor with HPV-associated anogenital cancer. The chain uses TRBV5-1 and TRBJ1-1; no clear D. In DNA form, the CDR3 reads TGCGCCAGCAGCTTGGTAGGGTCCACTGAAGCTTTCTTT. Its protein product is CASSLVGSTEAFF.